These T cell receptor beta chains were read from a single sample in a study of cytomegalovirus exposure and HLA in healthy donors. TCRdb's copy holds only in-frame clones and misses some; the assay was immunoSEQ multiplex PCR. Of some 140,000 clones detected, around three quarters appear once; the ten largest clones hold about 0.91%. Sequenced: PBMCs. These receptors were obtained from a man between 18 and 29 years old in good health and CMV-seronegative. The CDR3 runs from the conserved cysteine through the conserved F or W. D genes are given only for firm matches. Only part of the rows carry a size: once, few, many, or a class if the clone is expanded.

D: NA
J: TRBJ2-5
size: NA
V: TRBV4-3
DNA: TGCGCCAGCAGCCAAGATCGGGGGTTCCAAGAGACCCAGTACTTC
CDR3: CASSQDRGFQETQYF

D: TRBD1
J: TRBJ2-7
size: NA
V: TRBV28
DNA: TGTGCCAGCGAAGGCCCCTTCCGGGACAGGGGTCCCTACGAGCAGTACTTC
CDR3: CASEGPFRDRGPYEQYF

D: NA
J: TRBJ1-6
size: NA
V: TRBV6-5
DNA: TGTGCCAGCGGACGGGAACATAATTCACCCCTCCACTTT
CDR3: CASGREHNSPLHF

D: NA
J: TRBJ1-6
size: NA
V: TRBV6-5
DNA: TGTGCCAGCAGTTATGGACAGCCGAGCTCACCCCTCCACTTT
CDR3: CASSYGQPSSPLHF

D: TRBD2
J: TRBJ2-1
size: NA
V: TRBV19
DNA: TGTGCCAGTACCCTAGCGGGAGGCGGTGAGCAGTTCTTC
CDR3: CASTLAGGGEQFF

D: NA
J: TRBJ2-2
size: NA
V: TRBV4-1
DNA: TGCGCCAGCAGCCAAGATTCGTGGAGGGGTGGCACCGGGGAGCTGTTTTTT
CDR3: CASSQDSWRGGTGELFF

D: TRBD2
J: TRBJ2-5
size: NA
V: TRBV6-6
DNA: TGTGCCAGCGGTATCGAGCGGGGGGTACAAGAGACCCAGTACTTC
CDR3: CASGIERGVQETQYF

D: NA
J: TRBJ1-3
size: NA
V: TRBV18
DNA: TGTGCCAGCTCACCCCAGGGGAGAAACACCATATATTTT
CDR3: CASSPQGRNTIYF

D: TRBD1
J: TRBJ1-5
size: NA
V: TRBV7-2
DNA: TGTGCCAGCAGCTTATCCCGACAGGGTAATCAGCCCCAGCATTTT
CDR3: CASSLSRQGNQPQHF

D: TRBD1
J: TRBJ2-3
size: NA
V: TRBV19
DNA: TGTGCCAGTAGTATAGTTACAGGGGTAACAGATACGCAGTATTTT
CDR3: CASSIVTGVTDTQYF

D: TRBD1
J: TRBJ2-7
size: NA
V: TRBV30
DNA: TGTGCCTGCGGGACAGGGGGCACCTACGAGCAGTACTTC
CDR3: CACGTGGTYEQYF

D: NA
J: TRBJ1-5
size: few
V: TRBV4-3
DNA: TGCGCCAGCAGCCAAGATTGGGCCAGCTTTAATCAGCCCCAGCATTTT
CDR3: CASSQDWASFNQPQHF

D: TRBD1
J: TRBJ1-6
size: once
V: TRBV18
DNA: TGTGCCAGCTCACCCCCACGGGACAGGGTTTATTCACCCCTCCACTTT
CDR3: CASSPPRDRVYSPLHF

D: TRBD2
J: TRBJ2-1
size: NA
V: TRBV5-5
DNA: TGTGCCAGCAGCTTGGTCAGGACTAGCGGGCAGTTCTTC
CDR3: CASSLVRTSGQFF

D: TRBD1
J: TRBJ1-2
size: NA
V: TRBV27
DNA: TGTGCCAGCAGTTTAAGGACAGGGCTTTATGGCTACACCTTC
CDR3: CASSLRTGLYGYTF

D: NA
J: TRBJ2-7
size: NA
V: TRBV15
DNA: TGTGCCACCAGCAGACCCAAGCCTTCACAGGGAACGGCAAGCGAGCAGTACTTC
CDR3: CATSRPKPSQGTASEQYF

D: NA
J: TRBJ2-7
size: NA
V: TRBV5-1
DNA: TGCGCCAGCAGCTTGGGACAGGAGCAGTACTTC
CDR3: CASSLGQEQYF

D: TRBD2
J: TRBJ2-2
size: NA
V: TRBV27
DNA: TGTGCCAGCAAACTGTGGGAGGGGACCGGGGAGCTGTTTTTT
CDR3: CASKLWEGTGELFF

D: TRBD1
J: TRBJ1-5
size: NA
V: TRBV12-5
DNA: TGTGCTAGTGCCCCGGACAGGAGGATGGAGGGGGATCAGCCCCAGCATTTT
CDR3: CASAPDRRMEGDQPQHF

D: NA
J: TRBJ1-6
size: NA
V: TRBV7-9
DNA: TGTGCCAGCACTAACCTAAAAGATTCACCCCTCCACTTT
CDR3: CASTNLKDSPLHF

D: TRBD1
J: TRBJ1-2
size: NA
V: TRBV29-1
DNA: TGCAGCGGCGGACAGGGGGAGGGTAGTGGCTACACCTTC
CDR3: CSGGQGEGSGYTF

D: NA
J: TRBJ2-7
size: NA
V: TRBV27
DNA: TGTGCCAGCAGTTTATCGGGCCAGGCCCCCCTCTACGAGCAGTACTTC
CDR3: CASSLSGQAPLYEQYF

D: TRBD1
J: TRBJ1-2
size: NA
V: TRBV6-5
DNA: TGTGCCAGCAGACAGGGGGCGGAGGGCTACACCTTC
CDR3: CASRQGAEGYTF

D: TRBD2
J: TRBJ2-1
size: NA
V: TRBV27
DNA: TGTGCCAGCAGGGGAGGGCCTCTGGAGCAGTTCTTC
CDR3: CASRGGPLEQFF

D: TRBD1
J: TRBJ2-1
size: NA
V: TRBV5-5
DNA: TGTGCCAGCAGCTTGGTGGGACAGGGATCAAATGAGCAGTTCTTC
CDR3: CASSLVGQGSNEQFF

D: TRBD1
J: TRBJ2-5
size: NA
V: TRBV4-3
DNA: TGCGCCAGCAGCCCTACCCCGGGACAGCAAGAGACCCAGTACTTC
CDR3: CASSPTPGQQETQYF

D: NA
J: TRBJ2-5
size: NA
V: TRBV7-2
DNA: TGTGCCAGCAGCTTAGAAGTTAACGACAGGTCGAAAGAGACCCAGTACTTC
CDR3: CASSLEVNDRSKETQYF

D: TRBD1
J: TRBJ2-7
size: few
V: TRBV6-1
DNA: TGTGCCAGCAGTGACGGGGCAGGGGGCTACGAGCAGTACTTC
CDR3: CASSDGAGGYEQYF

D: TRBD1
J: TRBJ2-5
size: NA
V: TRBV5-4
DNA: TGTGCCAGCAGCCAGGGACAGGCCCAAGAGACCCAGTACTTC
CDR3: CASSQGQAQETQYF

D: NA
J: TRBJ1-1
size: NA
V: TRBV18
DNA: TGTGCCAGCTCACCTTCCGGAGGGACTGAAGCTTTCTTT
CDR3: CASSPSGGTEAFF

D: NA
J: TRBJ1-1
size: NA
V: TRBV28
DNA: TGTGCCAGCAGCGCTATAATACAGGGTCATAGGGTGGTTGGGAACACTGAAGCTTTCTTT
CDR3: CASSAIIQGHRVVGNTEAFF

D: NA
J: TRBJ2-7
size: NA
V: TRBV5-1
DNA: TGCGCCAGCAGCTTGGGCCAGGGATACTACGAGCAGTACTTC
CDR3: CASSLGQGYYEQYF

D: NA
J: TRBJ2-2
size: NA
V: TRBV18
DNA: TGTGCCAACAAAAACACCGGGGAGCTGTTTTTT
CDR3: CANKNTGELFF

D: TRBD1
J: TRBJ2-1
size: NA
V: TRBV6-6
DNA: TGTGCCAGCAGTTACCCCTCAGGGGGCTCCTACAATGAGCAGTTCTTC
CDR3: CASSYPSGGSYNEQFF

D: TRBD1
J: TRBJ2-7
size: NA
V: TRBV5-1
DNA: TGCGCCAGCAGTTGGGCCGGGACAGGGGTTTCGGAGCAGTACTTC
CDR3: CASSWAGTGVSEQYF

D: TRBD1
J: TRBJ1-6
size: NA
V: TRBV15
DNA: TGTGCCACCAGCAGCCCAGGACAGGGGCACTCACCCCTCCACTTT
CDR3: CATSSPGQGHSPLHF

D: NA
J: TRBJ2-1
size: NA
V: TRBV11-2
DNA: TGTGCCAGCAGCCCGCACCCGAACAGGGTGGATGAGCAGTTCTTC
CDR3: CASSPHPNRVDEQFF

D: TRBD1
J: TRBJ2-2
size: NA
V: TRBV4-3
DNA: TGCGCCAGCAGCCAAGCGCCCGGGACAGGGCAATGGTCGGGGGAGCTGTTTTTT
CDR3: CASSQAPGTGQWSGELFF

D: TRBD2
J: TRBJ2-3
size: NA
V: TRBV9
DNA: TGTGCCAGCAGCGTTCCTACCGGGACTAGCGGGGGGACTTTCACAGATACGCAGTATTTT
CDR3: CASSVPTGTSGGTFTDTQYF

D: NA
J: TRBJ2-7
size: NA
V: TRBV13
DNA: TGTGCCAGCAGCTTTCTCGACAGGGAGGAGTCCTACGAGCAGTACTTC
CDR3: CASSFLDREESYEQYF